This passage covers 15 T cell receptor beta chains from one sample sequenced in a study of low-dose radiotherapy and immunotherapy resistance in tumors. Both TCRalpha and TCRbeta chains were reverse transcribed with V-gene-specific primers. TCR amplification ran 20 PCR cycles using constant-region and V-primer adapter primers. TCRdb analysed the reads with MiXCR anew, one entry per CDR3 protein. In the table there are fewer than 20,000 distinct CDR3 sequences, around 74% of which are singletons. Receptor source: a human donor with advanced metastatic prostate, ovarian, gallbladder or colorectal cancer (not recorded which). This table probably holds off-target reads from a library built for another chain.

The genes are TRBV15 and TRBJ1-1; D is ambiguous. The length of the CDR3 is 13 residues. V shed 0 bases and J shed 4 bases, with 6 bases lying between them. Germline CDR1 reads LNHNV; CDR2 reads YYDKDF (reference sequence). The CDR3 nucleotides are TGTGCCACCAGCAGAGATTTGTCCACTGAAGCTTTCTTT. It codes for CATSRDLSTEAFF.

The sample holds a few counts of this clonotype. This sequence joins TRBV12-3 or TRBV12-4 and TRBJ1-5; 8 nucleotides align to TRBD1. This CDR3 spans 14 amino acids. V trimming: 8 bases; J trimming: 2 bases; junction bases outside the gene matches: 5. The CDR3 DNA sequence: TGTGCCAGCGAGGACAGGGCGGGCAATCAGCCCCAGCATTTT. Amino acids: CASEDRAGNQPQHF.

This clonotype has more than one count but fewer than ten. The chain combines TRBV3-1 with TRBJ2-1; D unresolved. The CDR3 consists of 12 residues. The germline gives CDR1 LGHDT, CDR2 YNNKEL (reference sequence). Between the trimmed V and J ends, which lost 1 base and 10 bases, there was a span of 8 bases. CDR3 region: CASSQVASEQFF. The DNA for the CDR3 is TGTGCCAGCAGCCAAGTGGCCAGCGAGCAGTTCTTC.

This chain connects TRBV28 to TRBJ2-7; 12 bases match TRBD2. Germline CDR1 and CDR2: MDHEN and SYDVKM. CDR3 length: 15 residues. The J segment lost 1 base and the V segment lost 7 bases, leaving 5 bases of the junction unmatched. CDR3 coding DNA: TGTGCCAGCACTTCCACTAGCGGGGGGTCCTACGAGCAGTACTTC. Amino acids: CASTSTSGGSYEQYF.

This clonotype has just a few counts. V gene TRBV15 combines with J gene TRBJ1-6; D is unresolved. The CDR3 loop spans 14 amino acids. V lost 0 bases to trimming and J lost 6 bases, with 6 bases between them. Germline values: CDR1 LNHNV, CDR2 YYDKDF (reference sequence). The CDR3 bases are TGTGCCACCAGCAGAGATCAGGTTAATTCACCCCTCCACTTT. Protein: CATSRDQVNSPLHF. The full variable domain, in which reference TRBV15 and TRBJ1-6 provide the parts outside the CDR3, is DAMVIQNPRYQVTQFGKPVTLSCSQTLNHNVMYWYQQKSSQAPKLLFHYYDKDFNNEADTPDNFQSRRPNTSFCFLDIRSPGLGDTAMYLCATSRDQVNSPLHFGNGTRLTVT.

This clonotype was seen more than once but under ten times. The chain carries TRBV2 and TRBJ1-5; D not certain. The CDR3 is made up of 17 amino acids. V lost 0 bases to trimming and J lost 1 base, with 13 bases between them. CDR1 is SNHLY and CDR2 is FYNNEI in the germline V gene. DNA for the CDR3: TGTGCCAGCAGTGAAGCGCCGGTCGGTACAAGCAATCAGCCCCAGCATTTT. As protein: CASSEAPVGTSNQPQHF.

The J gene is TRBJ1-1, the V gene TRBV19; the match to TRBD1 covers 7 bases. The trim removed 8 bases at V and 3 bases at J, leaving 9 bases unmatched. The CDR3 sequence is 14 residues long. From germline, CDR1 is LNHDA and CDR2 SQIVND (reference sequence). The CDR3 coding sequence is TGTGCCAGTGAACAGGGGCCTGAAGACACTGAAGCTTTCTTT. Translated: CASEQGPEDTEAFF.

The rearrangement joins TRBV7-9 to TRBJ2-1; perhaps TRBD2 as D (5 bases). Germline V lookup: CDR1 SEHNR, CDR2 FQNEAQ (reference sequence). V shed 5 bases and J shed 13 bases, with 15 bases lying between them. CDR3 length equals 12 residues. Written as DNA, the CDR3 is TGTGCCAGCAGCCTCGACCGGGGTCAACAGTTCTTC. It is translated as CASSLDRGQQFF.

V gene TRBV28 combines with J gene TRBJ1-1, with no clear D. V dropped 7 bases and J dropped 5 bases, with 11 bases sitting between them. The CDR3 spans 12 residues. Germline V CDR1 and CDR2: MDHEN, SYDVKM. CDR3 amino acids: CASNSGQTEAFF. The CDR3 DNA sequence: TGTGCCAGCAACAGCGGGCAGACTGAAGCTTTCTTT.

This clonotype was seen a few times. V gene TRBV5-4 combines with J gene TRBJ2-1, with 7 bases aligning to TRBD2. From germline, CDR1 is SGHNT and CDR2 YYREEE (reference sequence). With V trimmed by 0 bases and J by 5 bases, 8 bases remained unmatched. The CDR3 runs to 16 residues. Here the CDR3 reads CASSLGGSSGNNEQFF. The CDR3 DNA sequence: TGTGCCAGCAGCTTGGGCGGGTCTAGCGGAAACAATGAGCAGTTCTTC.

V usage is TRBV29-1 and J usage is TRBJ2-7, with a tentative D call TRBD2 (5 bases). V lost 3 bases, J lost 3 bases, and 6 bases lay in between. The CDR3 has 11 amino acids. CDR1 and CDR2 (germline): SQVTM, ANQGSEA. The CDR3 bases are TGCAGCGTTGATGAGGGCTACGAGCAGTACTTC. It translates to CSVDEGYEQYF.

The chain couples TRBV29-1 to TRBJ2-4; D may be TRBD2 (6 bases). CDR1 is SQVTM, CDR2 ANQGSEA, per germline. V was clipped by 6 bases and J by 7 bases, with 16 bases between them. CDR3 length: 13 amino acids. The CDR3 DNA reads TGCAGCGTGGCGGGACTTGGAGGGAACATTCAGTACTTC. Protein sequence: CSVAGLGGNIQYF.

The gene calls are TRBV29-1 and TRBJ1-1; D not certain. Germline V gene lookup returns CDR1 SQVTM and CDR2 ANQGSEA. The germline V and J ends were trimmed by 7 bases and 7 bases, with 13 bases remaining between them. The CDR3 has 11 amino acids. CDR3 amino acids: CSGEDPGEAFF. DNA of the CDR3: TGCAGCGGGGAAGACCCGGGTGAAGCTTTCTTT.

The chain combines TRBV28 with TRBJ2-3; 9 positions match TRBD2. Per germline, CDR1 MDHEN and CDR2 SYDVKM. The CDR3 contains 15 residues. Trimming took 8 bases from V and 5 from J; bases not matched to a gene: 11. CDR3 sequence (DNA): TGTGCCAGCGGGGGGCGGGGGGGCCATCTAGATACGCAGTATTTT. This translates into CASGGRGGHLDTQYF.

The CDR3 DNA sequence: TGCGCCAGCAGCTTATCCGGGACAGGGGGCCGAGAGACCCAGTACTTC. Translated: CASSLSGTGGRETQYF. This chain joins TRBV5-1 and TRBJ2-5; 12 bases fit TRBD1. Per the germline V gene, CDR1 is SGHRS and CDR2 is YFSETQ. V gave up 2 bases and J gave up 4 bases; unmatched junction bases: 6. This CDR3 is built from 16 residues.